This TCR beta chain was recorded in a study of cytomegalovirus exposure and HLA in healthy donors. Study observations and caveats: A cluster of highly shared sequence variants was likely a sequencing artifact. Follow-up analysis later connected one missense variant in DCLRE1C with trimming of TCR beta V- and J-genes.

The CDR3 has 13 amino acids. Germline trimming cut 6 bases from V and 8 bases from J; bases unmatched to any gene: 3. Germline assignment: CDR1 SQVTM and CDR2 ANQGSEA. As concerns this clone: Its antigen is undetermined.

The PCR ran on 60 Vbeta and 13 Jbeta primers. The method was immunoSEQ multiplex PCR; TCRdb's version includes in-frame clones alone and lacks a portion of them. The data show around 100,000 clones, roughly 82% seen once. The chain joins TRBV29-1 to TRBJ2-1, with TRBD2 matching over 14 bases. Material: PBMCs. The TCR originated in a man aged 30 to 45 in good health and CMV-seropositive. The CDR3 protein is CSVRTSGRYEQFF. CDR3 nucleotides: TGCAGCGTACGGACTAGCGGGAGGTATGAGCAGTTCTTC.